This note documents a single TCR beta chain sequence. There is no known antigen for this receptor. Base qualities were left out, and no much larger clone turns up one base away. This specimen comes from a study of shared clonotypes between healthy human individuals (dated by TCRdb to 2020 to 2022). Regarding the research as a whole: The cohort comprised two women and a few men aged 18 to 49 years. Different laboratories and diverse techniques were used to prepare libraries and sequence TCR repertoires, to increase sequencing depth and limit assay-specific biases. Each donor's leukapheresis produced roughly between about 0.8 and 10 billion PBMCs. To estimate repertoire size and how much clonotype sharing occurs between individuals, the study deeply sequenced the blood TCR repertoires of several healthy adults. For each donor, three plates each were used for CD4 naive and CD4 memory, two plates were used for CD8 naive, and one plate was used for CD8 memory.

The junction shows trimming of 4 bases on V and 1 base on J, plus 14 bases between the germline ends. The CDR3 contains 16 residues, cysteine and phenylalanine counted. Only the CDR3 part of the read is kept: 48 bases, read in frame from the first base. According to the germline V gene (reference sequence), CDR1 reads PRHDT and CDR2 reads FYEKMQ. What the study reported, not specific to this receptor: Rarefaction of sorted-subset datasets indicated incomplete sequencing despite the large sequencing depth. Naive subsets generally had larger estimated clonotype richness than memory subsets. Because the study included only a small number of donors, the genetic and exposure-history diversity represented was limited. Across a few donors, roughly 5.4% of naive CD4, roughly 3.3% of naive CD8, 2.3% of memory CD4, and approximately 0.4% of memory CD8 clonotypes were shared. Only blood was sampled, and tissue TCR repertoires likely differ from those in blood. Pairwise subsampling indicated that sequencing depth was expected to affect the degree of clonotype sharing among donors. Clonotypes shared by all four sorted-subset donors showed higher generation probabilities than non-shared clonotypes.

Using the deep immunoSEQ assay, TCR CDR3 regions were amplified from genomic DNA by multiplex PCR. Extracted genomic DNA from each cell subset was spread evenly across all wells of several immunoSEQ 96-well plates, with each plate serving as a replicate. Each replicate PCR for sorted subsets received about 180 ng genomic DNA, equal to about 29,000 T cell genomes. Purified libraries were quantified with a Qubit 3.0 fluorometer, sized on a Bioanalyzer 2100, and re-quantified with the KAPA Library Quantification kit. A separate single-read 150-cycle Illumina NextSeq 550 flow cell was used to sequence each immunoSEQ 96-well plate. In the authors' own workflow: Because the immunoSEQ output included only junctional sequences and no quality scores, the filtering could not be the same as the filtering used for full-length reads. To assign V/J genes and CDR3, sequences were annotated using PyIR, a Python wrapper for IgBLAST v1.9, with IMGT germline references. Reads were filtered out if the reads had weak V/J assignments (E-value above 1e-6), no CDR3, stop codons, out-of-frame junctions, or ambiguous translated residues. V3J clonotypes were defined by identical inferred V gene, J gene, and CDR3 amino acid sequence. To compute the percentage overlap between repertoires, the number of shared unique clonotypes was divided by the size of the smaller repertoire. Richness of each repertoire was evaluated using RTK rarefaction, the Chao1 estimator, and Recon v2.1 estimates of unobserved clonotypes. Generation probabilities were computed with OLGA for all TCRbeta clonotypes obtained by the gDNA method from a few donors. TCRdb took over this immuneACCESS table, retaining in-frame rearrangements with V and J assigned. Such tables are incomplete; in checked studies, under half of the missing clones stem from an unresolved V gene, and the remainder is unexplained. V, J and clone size were drawn from that table, and D and trimming were deduced from the DNA. Present in this sample are 2 million to 2.5 million clones, approximately 93% of which were seen just once. The ten most abundant clones make up approximately 0.4% of the sample.

The donors were healthy, HIV-negative adults with no recently reported acute infections or vaccinations. Every donor was a Caucasian adult living in Nashville, Tennessee, USA. CD4+ T cells were enriched by magnetic negative selection, after which naive cells were positively selected on CD45RA and the negative fraction was taken as the memory subset. Blood was obtained by leukapheresis, after which PBMCs were separated by Ficoll-Histopaque density gradient centrifugation and cryopreserved in liquid nitrogen vapor phase. Analytical flow cytometry was used to check the purity and quantity of each magnetically sorted T cell population. Genomic DNA was isolated from every sorted fraction and measured by UV absorbance on a Nanodrop 2000c.

This clonotype was sampled from a man between 18 and 35 years old in good health. Some clones in this sample may be carry-over from other donors' samples. Sequenced input: naive CD4+ T cells from PBMCs. The label giving this sample's cell subset or site can be read as: CD45RA+ positively selected. In this chain, TRBV13 is recombined with TRBJ2-1; TRBD1 is perhaps the D gene, given 6 matching bases. The CDR3: CASSYQQGFSYNEQFF. Read as DNA, the sequence is TGTGCCAGCAGCTATCAACAGGGTTTTTCCTACAATGAGCAGTTCTTC.